The text below deals with one TCR beta chain. Losses at the gene ends were 5 bases for V and 6 bases for J; bases not matched to a gene: 4. The CDR3 covers 14 residues. The germline gives CDR1 MNHEY, CDR2 SMNVEV (reference sequence). This sample was included in a study of T cell changes during pregnancy in multiple sclerosis. Measured with immunoSEQ multiplex PCR; TCRdb has only the in-frame clones, and not every one. Among some 67,000 clones listed, 75% to 95% were seen once. This receptor was identified in a female donor with multiple sclerosis, enrolled in a pregnancy study. The gene calls are TRBV27 and TRBJ1-5, with 10 bases identical to TRBD1. This specimen was peripheral blood, taken in the first trimester of pregnancy. CDR3 DNA sequence: TGTGCCAGCAGTCGACAGGGGGCGGGTCAGCCCCAGCATTTT. It translates to CASSRQGAGQPQHF.